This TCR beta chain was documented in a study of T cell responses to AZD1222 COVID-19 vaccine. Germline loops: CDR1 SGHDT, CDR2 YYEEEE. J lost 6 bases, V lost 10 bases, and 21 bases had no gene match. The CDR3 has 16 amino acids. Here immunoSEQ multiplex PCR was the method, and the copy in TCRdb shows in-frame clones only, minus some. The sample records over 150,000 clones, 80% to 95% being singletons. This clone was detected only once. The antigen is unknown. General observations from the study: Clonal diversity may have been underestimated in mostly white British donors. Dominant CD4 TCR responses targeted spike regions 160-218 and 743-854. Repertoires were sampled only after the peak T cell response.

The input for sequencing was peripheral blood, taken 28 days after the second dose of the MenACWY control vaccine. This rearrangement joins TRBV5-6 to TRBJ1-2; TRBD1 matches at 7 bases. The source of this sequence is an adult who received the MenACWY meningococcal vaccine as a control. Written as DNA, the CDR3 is TGTGCCGGATCGGGACAGCGACACCCGAGGGTGGATGGCTACACCTTC. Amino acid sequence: CAGSGQRHPRVDGYTF.